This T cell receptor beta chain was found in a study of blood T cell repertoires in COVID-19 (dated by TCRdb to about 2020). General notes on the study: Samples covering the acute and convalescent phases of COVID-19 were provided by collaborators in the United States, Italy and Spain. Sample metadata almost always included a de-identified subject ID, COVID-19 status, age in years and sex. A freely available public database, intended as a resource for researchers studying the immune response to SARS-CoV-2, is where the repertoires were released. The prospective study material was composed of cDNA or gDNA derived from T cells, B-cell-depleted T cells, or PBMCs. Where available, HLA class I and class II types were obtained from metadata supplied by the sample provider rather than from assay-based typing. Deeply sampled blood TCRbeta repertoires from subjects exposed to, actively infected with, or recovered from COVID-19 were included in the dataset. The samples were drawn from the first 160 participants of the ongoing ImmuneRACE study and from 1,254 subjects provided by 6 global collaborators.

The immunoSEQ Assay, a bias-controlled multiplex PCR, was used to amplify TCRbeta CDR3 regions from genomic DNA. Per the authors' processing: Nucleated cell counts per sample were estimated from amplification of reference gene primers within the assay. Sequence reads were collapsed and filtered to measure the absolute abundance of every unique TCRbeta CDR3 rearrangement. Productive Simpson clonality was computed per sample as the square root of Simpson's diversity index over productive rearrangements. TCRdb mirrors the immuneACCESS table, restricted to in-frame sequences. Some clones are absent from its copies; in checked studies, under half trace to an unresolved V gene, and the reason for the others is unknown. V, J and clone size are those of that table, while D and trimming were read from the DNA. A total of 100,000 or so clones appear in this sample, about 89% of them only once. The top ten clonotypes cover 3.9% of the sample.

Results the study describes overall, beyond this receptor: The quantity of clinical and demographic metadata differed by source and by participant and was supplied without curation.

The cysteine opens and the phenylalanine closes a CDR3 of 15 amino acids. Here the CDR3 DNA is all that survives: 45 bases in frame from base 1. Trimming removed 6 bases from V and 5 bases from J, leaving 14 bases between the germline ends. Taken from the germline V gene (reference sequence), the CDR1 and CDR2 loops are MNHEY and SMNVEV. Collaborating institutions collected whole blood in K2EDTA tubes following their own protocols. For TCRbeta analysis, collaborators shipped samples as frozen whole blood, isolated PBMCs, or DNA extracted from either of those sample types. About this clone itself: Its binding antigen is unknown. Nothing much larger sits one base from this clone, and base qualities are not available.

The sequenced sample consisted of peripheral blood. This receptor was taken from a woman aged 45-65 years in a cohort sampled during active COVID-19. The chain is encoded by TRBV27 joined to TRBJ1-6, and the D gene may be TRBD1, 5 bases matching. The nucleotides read TGTGCCAGCAGAATCCAGGGTCATGATAATTCACCCCTCCACTTT. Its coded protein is CASRIQGHDNSPLHF.